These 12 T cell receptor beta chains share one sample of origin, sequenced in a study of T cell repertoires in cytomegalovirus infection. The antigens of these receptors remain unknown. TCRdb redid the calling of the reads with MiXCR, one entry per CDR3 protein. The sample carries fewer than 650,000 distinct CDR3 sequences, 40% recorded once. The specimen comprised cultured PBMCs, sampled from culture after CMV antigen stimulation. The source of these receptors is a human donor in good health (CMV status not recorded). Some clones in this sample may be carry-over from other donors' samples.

This chain's CDR3 is CAISDGGIYEQYF. The CDR3 nucleotides are TGTGCCATCAGTGACGGGGGGATCTACGAGCAGTACTTC. V and J are TRBV10-3 and TRBJ2-7; TRBD2 matches 7 bases. The CDR3 extends over 13 amino acids. Germline CDR1 is ENHRY and CDR2 is SYGVKD. The ends lost 3 bases at V and 3 bases at J; junction bases unmatched: 2.

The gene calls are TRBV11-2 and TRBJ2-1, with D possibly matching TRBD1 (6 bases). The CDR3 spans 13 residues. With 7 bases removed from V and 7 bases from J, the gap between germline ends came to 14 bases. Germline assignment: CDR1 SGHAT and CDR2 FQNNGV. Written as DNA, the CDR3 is TGTGCCAGCACCCGGTGGGGGCGGAATGAGCAGTTCTTC. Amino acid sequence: CASTRWGRNEQFF.

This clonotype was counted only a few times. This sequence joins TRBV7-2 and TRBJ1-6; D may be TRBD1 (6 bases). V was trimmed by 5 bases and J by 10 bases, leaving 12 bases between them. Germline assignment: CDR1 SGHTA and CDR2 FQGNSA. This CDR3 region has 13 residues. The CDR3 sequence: CASSVQGASPLHF. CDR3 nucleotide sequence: TGTGCCAGCAGCGTACAGGGCGCCTCACCCCTCCACTTT.

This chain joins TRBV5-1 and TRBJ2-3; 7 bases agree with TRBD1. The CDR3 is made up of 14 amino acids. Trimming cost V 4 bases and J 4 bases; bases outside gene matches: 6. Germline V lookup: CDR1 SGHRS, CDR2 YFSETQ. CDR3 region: CASSNRDSSDTQYF. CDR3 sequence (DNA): TGCGCCAGCAGCAACCGGGACAGTTCAGATACGCAGTATTTT. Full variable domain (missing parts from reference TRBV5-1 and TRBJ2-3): KAGVTQTPRYLIKTRGQQVTLSCSPISGHRSVSWYQQTPGQGLQFLFEYFSETQRNKGNFPGRFSGRQFSNSRSEMNVSTLELGDSALYLCASSNRDSSDTQYFGPGTRLTVL.

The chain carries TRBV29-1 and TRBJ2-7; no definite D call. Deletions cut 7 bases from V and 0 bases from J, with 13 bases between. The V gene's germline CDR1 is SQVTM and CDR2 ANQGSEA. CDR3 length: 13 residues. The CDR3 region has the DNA TGCAGCGGGTTGGACGGAAGCTCCTACGAGCAGTACTTC. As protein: CSGLDGSSYEQYF.

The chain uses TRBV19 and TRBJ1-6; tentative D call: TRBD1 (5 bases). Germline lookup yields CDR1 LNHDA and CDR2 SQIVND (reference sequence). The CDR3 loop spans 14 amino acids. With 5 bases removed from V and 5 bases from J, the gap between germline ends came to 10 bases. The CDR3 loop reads CASSFATDNSPLHF. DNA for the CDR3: TGTGCCAGTAGTTTCGCGACAGATAATTCACCCCTCCACTTT.

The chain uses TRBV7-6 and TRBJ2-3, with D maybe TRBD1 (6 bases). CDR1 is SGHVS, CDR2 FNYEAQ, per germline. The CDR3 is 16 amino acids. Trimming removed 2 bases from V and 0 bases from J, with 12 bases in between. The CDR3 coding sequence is TGTGCCAGCAGCTTATTTTTCGGGACAAGCACAGATACGCAGTATTTT. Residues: CASSLFFGTSTDTQYF.

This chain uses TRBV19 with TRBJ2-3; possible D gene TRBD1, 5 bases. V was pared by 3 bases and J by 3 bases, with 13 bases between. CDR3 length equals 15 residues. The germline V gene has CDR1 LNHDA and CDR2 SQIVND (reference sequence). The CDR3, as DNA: TGTGCCAGTAGTATTCAAGGGGCAGGGACAGATACGCAGTATTTT. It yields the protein CASSIQGAGTDTQYF.

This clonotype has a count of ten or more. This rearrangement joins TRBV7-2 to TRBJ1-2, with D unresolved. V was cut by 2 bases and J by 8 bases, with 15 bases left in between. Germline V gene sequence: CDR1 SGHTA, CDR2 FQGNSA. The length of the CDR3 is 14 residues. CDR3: CASSLWPPFDGYTF. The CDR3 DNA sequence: TGTGCCAGCAGCTTATGGCCGCCCTTTGACGGCTACACCTTC.

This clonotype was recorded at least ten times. The CDR3: CASSLPTPQAGYTF. The CDR3 bases are TGTGCCAGCAGCTTGCCGACCCCACAGGCGGGCTACACCTTC. The chain has TRBV7-2 and TRBJ1-2, with D perhaps TRBD1 (5 bases). Trimming cost V 3 bases and J 8 bases, with 16 bases left between them. The germline V gene encodes CDR1 SGHTA and CDR2 FQGNSA. CDR3 length: 14 amino acids.

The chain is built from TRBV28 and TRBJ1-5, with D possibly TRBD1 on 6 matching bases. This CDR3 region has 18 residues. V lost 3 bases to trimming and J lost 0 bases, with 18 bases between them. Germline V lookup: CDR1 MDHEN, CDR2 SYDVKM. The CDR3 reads CASSLIEPGHYSNQPQHF. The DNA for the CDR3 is TGTGCCAGCAGTTTGATCGAGCCGGGACACTATAGCAATCAGCCCCAGCATTTT.

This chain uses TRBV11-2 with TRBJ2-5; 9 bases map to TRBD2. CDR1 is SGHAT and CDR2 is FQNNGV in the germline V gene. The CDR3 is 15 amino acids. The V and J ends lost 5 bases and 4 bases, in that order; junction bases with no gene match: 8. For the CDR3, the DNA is TGTGCCAGCAGCGTTTTAGCGGGAGCACTAGAGACCCAGTACTTC. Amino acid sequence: CASSVLAGALETQYF. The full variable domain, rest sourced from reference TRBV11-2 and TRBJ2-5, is EAGVAQSPRYKIIEKRQSVAFWCNPISGHATLYWYQQILGQGPKLLIQFQNNGVVDDSQLPKDRFSAERLKGVDSTLKIQPAKLEDSAVYLCASSVLAGALETQYFGPGTRLLVL.